Below are 28 T cell receptor beta chains sequenced from a single sample in a study of blood T cell repertoires in COVID-19. Data came from immunoSEQ multiplex PCR; TCRdb stores just in-frame clones and leaves some out. Of about 250,000 clones listed, around 83% are singletons. The sequenced sample consisted of PBMCs or T cells enriched from blood (not recorded which). Receptors were obtained from a man in his forties or fifties who had been exposed to COVID-19.

This rearrangement joins TRBV18 to TRBJ1-4; maybe TRBD1 (6 bases). The germline V gene encodes CDR1 KGHSH and CDR2 LQKENI. The CDR3 has 14 residues. Trimming took 8 bases from V and 2 from J, leaving 12 bases between them. The CDR3 DNA sequence: TGTGCCAGCACCAGGGGTTTGACTAATGAAAAACTGTTTTTT. Translated: CASTRGLTNEKLFF.

The V call is TRBV5-1, the J call TRBJ1-1; TRBD1 matches at 8 bases. After removal of 3 bases from V and 3 bases from J, the junction contained 7 bases not matched to a gene. This CDR3 comprises 15 residues. Per the germline V gene, CDR1 is SGHRS and CDR2 is YFSETQ. The DNA for the CDR3 is TGCGCCAGCAGCTCACCGGACAGGGCGGACACTGAAGCTTTCTTT. It yields the protein CASSSPDRADTEAFF.

The V and J genes are TRBV9 and TRBJ1-6; D is uncertain. CDR3 size: 15 residues. V was shortened by 0 bases and J by 8 bases, with 12 bases between the two germline ends. Germline-derived CDR1 and CDR2 are SGDLS and YYNGEE. The CDR3 nucleotides are TGTGCCAGCAGCGTAGGGTCGGGTGTCGATTCACCCCTCCACTTT. Residues: CASSVGSGVDSPLHF.

This rearrangement joins TRBV18 to TRBJ2-2, with TRBD2 matching 9 bases. This CDR3 spans 17 amino acids. Germline trimming cut 6 bases from V and 4 bases from J; bases unmatched to any gene: 12. In germline, CDR1 is KGHSH, CDR2 LQKENI. CDR3 nucleotide sequence: TGTGCCAGCTCGCCGGGAGGCGGGAGGGCCAGCACCGGGGAGCTGTTTTTT. Encoded protein: CASSPGGGRASTGELFF. The variable domain in full, completed from reference TRBV18 and TRBJ2-2, reads NAGVMQNPRHLVRRRGQEARLRCSPMKGHSHVYWYRQLPEEGLKFMVYLQKENIIDESGMPKERFSAEFPKEGPSILRIQQVVRGDSAAYFCASSPGGGRASTGELFFGEGSRLTVL.

The chain employs TRBV7-8 and TRBJ2-1, with 13 bases matching TRBD2. The germline gives CDR1 SGHVS, CDR2 FQNEAQ. This CDR3 is 22 amino acids long. After removal of 1 base from V and 5 bases from J, the junction contained 20 bases not matched to a gene. This CDR3 is CASSLGDSPGLAGPIRDNEQFF. In DNA form, the CDR3 reads TGTGCCAGCAGCTTAGGGGACAGTCCGGGACTAGCGGGACCGATTAGGGACAATGAGCAGTTCTTC.

This chain joins TRBV7-9 and TRBJ2-1; 8 bases agree with TRBD2. V lost 5 bases to trimming and J lost 1 base; unmatched junction nucleotides: 13. The CDR3 covers 18 residues. Germline V gene data show CDR1 as SEHNR and CDR2 as FQNEAQ (reference sequence). The CDR3 loop is CASSPRYPVAGSYNEQFF. The CDR3 region has the DNA TGTGCCAGCAGCCCACGTTATCCCGTAGCGGGGTCCTACAATGAGCAGTTCTTC.

As concerns this clone: The sample carries other DNA sequences with the same CDR3. The V gene is TRBV5-1, the J gene TRBJ2-7; unclear D gene. In germline, CDR1 is SGHRS, CDR2 YFSETQ. The CDR3 spans 14 residues. The V end lost 0 bases, the J end lost 0 bases, and 7 bases lay between the germline ends. This CDR3 is CASSLGRSSYEQYF. Here the CDR3 DNA reads TGCGCCAGCAGCTTGGGACGGAGCTCCTACGAGCAGTACTTC.

The chain uses TRBV5-1 and TRBJ2-1; 12 bases match TRBD2. Germline CDR1 and CDR2: SGHRS and YFSETQ. Trimming at V came to 1 base and at J to 7 bases, leaving 6 bases not matched to a gene. The CDR3 loop spans 16 amino acids. For the CDR3, the DNA is TGCGCCAGCAGCTTGTTTCGGACTAGCGGGGAGAATGAGCAGTTCTTC. This gives the protein CASSLFRTSGENEQFF. The full variable domain, completed using reference TRBV5-1 and TRBJ2-1, is KAGVTQTPRYLIKTRGQQVTLSCSPISGHRSVSWYQQTPGQGLQFLFEYFSETQRNKGNFPGRFSGRQFSNSRSEMNVSTLELGDSALYLCASSLFRTSGENEQFFGPGTRLTVL.

This clone was counted once. The chain links TRBV30 to TRBJ1-4; a weak D match, TRBD1 (6 bases). The CDR3 has 12 residues. CDR1 and CDR2 (germline): GTSNPN, SVGIG (reference sequence). V was cut by 7 bases and J by 5 bases, with 11 bases left in between. The CDR3 reads CASDSVNEKLFF. As DNA, the CDR3 is TGTGCCTCGGACAGCGTCAATGAAAAACTGTTTTTT.

In this sample, this clone turned up once. The chain combines TRBV12-3 or TRBV12-4 with TRBJ1-1; D gene ambiguous. V was trimmed by 6 bases and J by 5 bases, leaving 7 bases between them. The CDR3 has 11 amino acids. CDR3 amino acids: CASSWRTEAFF. CDR3 in DNA: TGTGCCAGCAGCTGGAGGACTGAAGCTTTCTTT.

This clone occurred a few times. The CDR3 bases are TGTGCCTGGAGTGTACCCGGGACCTACGAGCAGTACTTC. It specifies CAWSVPGTYEQYF. The chain is built from TRBV30 and TRBJ2-7, with D maybe TRBD2 (5 bases). Trimming removed 0 bases from V and 2 bases from J, with 8 bases in between. The V gene's germline CDR1 is GTSNPN and CDR2 SVGIG (reference sequence). The CDR3 contains 13 residues.

The V gene is TRBV13, the J gene TRBJ1-5; 7 nucleotides match TRBD1. The V and J ends lost 5 bases and 2 bases, in that order; junction bases with no gene match: 3. CDR3 size: 14 residues. Germline V gene lookup returns CDR1 PRHDT and CDR2 FYEKMQ (reference sequence). The CDR3 DNA is TGTGCCAGCAGCCGAGGACAGGGCAATCAGCCCCAGCATTTT. It encodes CASSRGQGNQPQHF.

The rearrangement uses TRBV5-1 and TRBJ2-2; 11 nucleotides line up with TRBD2. Trimming cost V 4 bases and J 4 bases; bases outside gene matches: 0. The CDR3 sequence is 14 residues long. Germline V gene data show CDR1 as SGHRS and CDR2 as YFSETQ. CDR3 sequence: CASSGLAGTGELFF. As DNA, the CDR3 is TGCGCCAGCAGCGGACTAGCGGGCACCGGGGAGCTGTTTTTT.

This rearrangement joins TRBV2 to TRBJ2-1, with a possible D match to TRBD1 (5 bases). Between the trimmed V and J ends, which lost 6 bases and 7 bases, there was a span of 13 bases. From germline, CDR1 is SNHLY and CDR2 FYNNEI. The CDR3 contains 13 residues. The CDR3 here is CASSTLGPNEQFF. For the CDR3, the DNA is TGTGCCAGCAGCACCTTGGGGCCAAATGAGCAGTTCTTC.

The V call is TRBV6-5, the J call TRBJ1-2, with 8 bases that match TRBD1. V lost 6 bases, J lost 3 bases, and 9 bases stayed unmatched. CDR1 and CDR2 (germline): MNHEY, SVGAGI. The CDR3 consists of 15 residues. In DNA, the CDR3 is TGTGCCAGCAGACGCCTACAGGGGGGCGACTATGGCTACACCTTC. Residues: CASRRLQGGDYGYTF.

The chain combines TRBV7-9 with TRBJ2-2; 14 nucleotides line up with TRBD2. Looked up from germline, CDR1 is SEHNR and CDR2 is FQNEAQ (reference sequence). This CDR3 spans 18 amino acids. V lost 5 bases to trimming and J lost 5 bases; unmatched junction nucleotides: 10. CDR3 protein: CASSPNPGLAGVTGELFF. CDR3 nucleotide sequence: TGTGCCAGCAGCCCCAACCCGGGACTAGCGGGAGTTACCGGGGAGCTGTTTTTT.

This CDR3 is CASALNRGQTQYF. Here the CDR3 DNA reads TGTGCTAGTGCTCTCAACAGGGGCCAGACCCAGTACTTC. The V and J genes are TRBV12-5 and TRBJ2-5; TRBD1 matches 7 bases. CDR3 length: 13 amino acids. Germline V gene lookup returns CDR1 LGHNT and CDR2 FRNRAP. Losses at the gene ends were 7 bases for V and 6 bases for J; bases not matched to a gene: 8. Full variable domain (outside the CDR3, taken from reference TRBV12-5 and TRBJ2-5): DARVTQTPRHKVTEMGQEVTMRCQPILGHNTVFWYRQTMMQGLELLAYFRNRAPLDDSGMPKDRFSAEMPDATLATLKIQPSEPRDSAVYFCASALNRGQTQYFGPGTRLLVL.

The rearrangement uses TRBV12-3 or TRBV12-4 and TRBJ1-3, with D possibly TRBD1 on 6 matching bases. Trimming took 6 bases from V and 4 from J, leaving 10 bases between them. The CDR3 totals 13 residues. The CDR3 protein is CASSRDIGNTIYF. The CDR3 region has the DNA TGTGCCAGCAGCCGGGACATAGGAAACACCATATATTTT.

The chain is built from TRBV6-5 and TRBJ1-5; 8 nucleotides line up with TRBD1. J lost 4 bases, V lost 6 bases, and 8 bases had no gene match. This CDR3 comprises 15 residues. In germline, CDR1 is MNHEY, CDR2 SVGAGI. CDR3 loop: CASSRRDRQNQPQHF. CDR3 nucleotides: TGTGCCAGCAGCCGTCGGGACAGGCAAAATCAGCCCCAGCATTTT.

This clone was observed a single time. The chain joins TRBV10-3 to TRBJ2-2; 7 bases line up with TRBD1. V lost 11 bases, J lost 3 bases, and 9 bases stayed unmatched. Germline-derived CDR1 and CDR2 are ENHRY and SYGVKD. The CDR3 has 14 amino acids. The CDR3 region is CAVSGTDHTGELFF. CDR3 bases: TGTGCCGTCTCCGGGACAGACCACACCGGGGAGCTGTTTTTT.

The chain combines TRBV20-1 with TRBJ2-5; D remains unclear. The ends were cut back, 0 bases at V and 4 bases at J, with 3 bases in the middle. CDR3 size: 11 residues. Germline assignment: CDR1 DFQATT and CDR2 SNEGSKA (reference sequence). The CDR3 nucleotides read TGCAGTGCTAGAGAGGCAGAGACCCAGTACTTC. This sequence encodes CSAREAETQYF.

This chain links TRBV5-1 with TRBJ2-6; D is perhaps TRBD1 (5 bases). The CDR3 has 21 amino acids. Germline V lookup: CDR1 SGHRS, CDR2 YFSETQ. V gave up 4 bases and J gave up 4 bases, with 30 bases separating them. CDR3 bases: TGCGCCAGCAGCCAGAAGACGAGACAGCCTATTCCGTTCGTAGGGGCCAACGTCCTGACTTTC. Its translation: CASSQKTRQPIPFVGANVLTF.

The V call is TRBV11-2, the J call TRBJ1-6; 8 bases agree with TRBD1. The CDR3 is 15 residues long. The V gene's germline CDR1 is SGHAT and CDR2 FQNNGV. J was trimmed by 5 bases and V by 3 bases; bases with no gene match: 3. The CDR3 region is CASSFIQGDNSPLHF. The DNA for the CDR3 is TGTGCCAGCAGCTTCATACAGGGGGATAATTCACCCCTCCACTTT.

The rearrangement uses TRBV6-5 and TRBJ1-1, with no clear D. The CDR3 loop spans 14 amino acids. Germline V gene lookup returns CDR1 MNHEY and CDR2 SVGAGI. Trimming pared 6 bases from V and 6 bases from J, leaving 17 bases between. Here the CDR3 DNA reads TGTGCCAGCAGCCCCCGGGGTTGGCCTCCTGAAGCTTTCTTT. Translated: CASSPRGWPPEAFF.

This clone came up a few times. CDR3: CASSVVDGTGNTIYF. The CDR3 DNA reads TGTGCCAGCAGCGTAGTAGACGGGACTGGAAACACCATATATTTT. This chain connects TRBV9 to TRBJ1-3; no reliable D call. Trimming took off 0 bases at V and 2 bases at J, with 9 bases between the two ends. The CDR3 is 15 amino acids. From germline, CDR1 is SGDLS and CDR2 YYNGEE.

The V and J genes are TRBV5-1 and TRBJ2-6, with a tentative D call TRBD2 (5 bases). This CDR3 is 16 amino acids long. V was pared by 3 bases and J by 3 bases, with 13 bases between. Germline CDR1 SGHRS, CDR2 YFSETQ. The CDR3 DNA reads as TGCGCCAGCAGCTATCGACGGGGAGATGGGGCCAACGTCCTGACTTTC. Protein product: CASSYRRGDGANVLTF.

V is TRBV7-3 and J is TRBJ2-1, with 13 bases lining up with TRBD2. Germline-derived CDR1 and CDR2 are SGHTA and FQGTGA. With V trimmed by 4 bases and J by 7 bases, 4 bases remained unmatched. This CDR3 comprises 15 residues. In DNA, the CDR3 is TGTGCCAGCAGCTCCTCGGGACTAGCGGGAAATGAGCAGTTCTTC. It translates to CASSSSGLAGNEQFF.

This chain joins TRBV11-1 and TRBJ2-5, with D maybe TRBD2 (5 bases). Germline V gene sequence: CDR1 SGHAT, CDR2 FQDESV (reference sequence). V lost 5 bases and J lost 2, with 18 bases in between. CDR3 length equals 16 residues. The DNA for the CDR3 is TGTGCCAGCAGCCACCGGAGAGTTCGGGAACAAGAGACCCAGTACTTC. As protein: CASSHRRVREQETQYF.